Sequencing of this TCR beta chain was carried out in a study of blood T cell repertoires in COVID-19. For the study at large: Acute and convalescent COVID-19 samples came from the United States, Italy and Spain.

V was pared by 6 bases and J by 4 bases, with 7 bases between. Germline assignment: CDR1 MDHEN and CDR2 SYDVKM. The CDR3 is made up of 12 amino acids. How the authors handled the data: For nucleated cells, counts were estimated from reference gene primer amplification. Clones were sequenced by immunoSEQ multiplex PCR, and TCRdb holds only the in-frame ones, with some missing. From that table come the V and J calls and clone size; the DNA was used to work out D and trimming. The repertoire holds 200,000 to 250,000 clones, with approximately 78% as singletons. The gene calls are TRBV28 and TRBJ1-5; D remains unclear. The TCR sequence derives from a woman older than 75 with COVID-19, enrolled during active disease. The material sequenced was peripheral blood. As DNA, the CDR3 is TGTGCCAGCAGAACACCTAATCAGCCCCAGCATTTT. Translating gives CASRTPNQPQHF.